This T cell receptor beta chain was sequenced in a study of blood T cell repertoires in COVID-19. Turning to the study itself: COVID-19 samples from acute and convalescent phases originated in the United States, Italy and Spain.

CDR3 length equals 12 residues. V shed 5 bases and J 10 bases; nucleotides not matched to a gene: 4. Germline CDR1 reads SGHTA; CDR2 reads FQGNSA. The protocol was immunoSEQ multiplex PCR, while the TCRdb copy is restricted to in-frame clones and leaves out a portion. The sample carries about 42,000 clones, roughly 81% recorded once. Source material: peripheral blood. The TCR comes from an older woman with acute or convalescent COVID-19. V gene TRBV7-2 combines with J gene TRBJ1-1; 10 bases match TRBD1. The CDR3 reads CASSPGQGGAFF. The CDR3 DNA sequence: TGTGCCAGCAGCCCAGGACAGGGGGGAGCTTTCTTT.